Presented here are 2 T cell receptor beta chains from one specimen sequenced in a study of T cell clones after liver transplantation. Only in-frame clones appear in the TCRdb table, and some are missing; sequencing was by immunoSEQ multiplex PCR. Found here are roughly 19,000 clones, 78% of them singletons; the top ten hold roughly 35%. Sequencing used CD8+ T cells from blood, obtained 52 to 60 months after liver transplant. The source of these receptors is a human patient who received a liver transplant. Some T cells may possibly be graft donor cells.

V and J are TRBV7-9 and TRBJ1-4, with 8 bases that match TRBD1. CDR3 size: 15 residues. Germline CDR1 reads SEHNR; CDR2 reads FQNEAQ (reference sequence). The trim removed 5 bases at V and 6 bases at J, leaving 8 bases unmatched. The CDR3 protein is CASSLDRGEDEKLFF. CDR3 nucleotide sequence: TGTGCCAGCAGCCTCGACAGGGGTGAAGATGAAAAACTGTTTTTT.

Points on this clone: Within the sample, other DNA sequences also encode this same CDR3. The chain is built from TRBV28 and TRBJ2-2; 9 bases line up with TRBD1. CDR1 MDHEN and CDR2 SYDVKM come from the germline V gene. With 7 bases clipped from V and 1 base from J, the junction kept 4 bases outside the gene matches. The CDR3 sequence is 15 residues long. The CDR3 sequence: CASTRQGVNTGELFF. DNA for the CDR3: TGTGCCAGCACTAGACAGGGGGTGAACACCGGGGAGCTGTTTTTT.